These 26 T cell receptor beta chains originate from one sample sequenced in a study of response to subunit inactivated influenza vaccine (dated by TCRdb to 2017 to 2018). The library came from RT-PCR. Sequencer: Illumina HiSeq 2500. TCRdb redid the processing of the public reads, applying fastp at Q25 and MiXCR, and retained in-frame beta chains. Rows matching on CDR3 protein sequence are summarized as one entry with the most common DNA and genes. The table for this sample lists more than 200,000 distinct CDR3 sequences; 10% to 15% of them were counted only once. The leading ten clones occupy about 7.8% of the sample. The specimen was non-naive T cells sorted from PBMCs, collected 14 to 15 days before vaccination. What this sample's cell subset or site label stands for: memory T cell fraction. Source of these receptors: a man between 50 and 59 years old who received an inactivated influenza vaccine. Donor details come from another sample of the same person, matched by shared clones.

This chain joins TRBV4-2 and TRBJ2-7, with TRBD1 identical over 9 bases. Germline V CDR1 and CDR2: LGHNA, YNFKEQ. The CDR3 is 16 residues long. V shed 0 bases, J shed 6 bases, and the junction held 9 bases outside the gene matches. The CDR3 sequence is CASSQDVGQGYGEQYF. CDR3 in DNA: TGTGCCAGCAGCCAAGACGTGGGACAGGGTTATGGCGAGCAGTACTTC.

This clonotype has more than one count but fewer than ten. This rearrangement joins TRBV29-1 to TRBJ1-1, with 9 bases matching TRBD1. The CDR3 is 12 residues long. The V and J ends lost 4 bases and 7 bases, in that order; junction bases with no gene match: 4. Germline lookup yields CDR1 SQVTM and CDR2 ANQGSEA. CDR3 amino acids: CSVGLDRGEAFF. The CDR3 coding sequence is TGCAGCGTTGGGTTGGACAGGGGTGAAGCTTTCTTT.

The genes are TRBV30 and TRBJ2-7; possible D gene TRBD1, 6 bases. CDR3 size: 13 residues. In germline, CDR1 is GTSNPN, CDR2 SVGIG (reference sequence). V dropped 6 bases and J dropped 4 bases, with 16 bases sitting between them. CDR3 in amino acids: CACPGQSAYEQYF. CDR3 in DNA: TGTGCCTGTCCGGGACAAAGTGCTTACGAGCAGTACTTC.

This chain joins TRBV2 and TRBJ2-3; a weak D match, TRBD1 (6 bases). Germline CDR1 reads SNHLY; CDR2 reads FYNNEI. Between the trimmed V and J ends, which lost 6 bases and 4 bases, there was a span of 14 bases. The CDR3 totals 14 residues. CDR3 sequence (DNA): TGTGCCAGCAGCTACCGACAGGACTCAGATACGCAGTATTTT. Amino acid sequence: CASSYRQDSDTQYF.

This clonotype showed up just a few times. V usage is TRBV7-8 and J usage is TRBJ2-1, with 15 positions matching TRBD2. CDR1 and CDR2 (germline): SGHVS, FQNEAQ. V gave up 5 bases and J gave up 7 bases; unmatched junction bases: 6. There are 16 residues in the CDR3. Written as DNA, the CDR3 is TGTGCCAGCAGCACCGGACTAGCGGGGGGGGAGAATGAGCAGTTCTTC. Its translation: CASSTGLAGGENEQFF. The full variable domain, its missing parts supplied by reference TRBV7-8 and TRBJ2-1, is GAGVSQSPRYKVAKRGQDVALRCDPISGHVSLFWYQQALGQGPEFLTYFQNEAQLDKSGLPSDRFFAERPEGSVSTLKIQRTQQEDSAVYLCASSTGLAGGENEQFFGPGTRLTVL.

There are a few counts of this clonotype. Written as DNA, the CDR3 is TGTGCCAGCAGCCAAGTGCTGAGGAACACTGAAGCTTTCTTT. Encoded protein: CASSQVLRNTEAFF. The genes are TRBV4-2 and TRBJ1-1, with D uncertain. Germline loops: CDR1 LGHNA, CDR2 YNFKEQ. V was cut by 1 base and J by 1 base, with 7 bases left in between. This CDR3 spans 14 amino acids.

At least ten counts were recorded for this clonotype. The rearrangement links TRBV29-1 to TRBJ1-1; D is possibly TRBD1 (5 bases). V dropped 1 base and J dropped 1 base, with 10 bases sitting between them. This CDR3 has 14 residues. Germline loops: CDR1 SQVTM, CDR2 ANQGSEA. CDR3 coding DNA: TGCAGCGTTGAAGGGGGCTGGGAGAACACTGAAGCTTTCTTT. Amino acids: CSVEGGWENTEAFF.

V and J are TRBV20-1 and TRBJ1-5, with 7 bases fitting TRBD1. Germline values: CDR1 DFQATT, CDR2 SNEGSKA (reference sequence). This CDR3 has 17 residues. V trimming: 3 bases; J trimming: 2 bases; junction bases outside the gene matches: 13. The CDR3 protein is CSAREVRKGAGNQPQHF. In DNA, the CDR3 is TGCAGTGCTAGGGAGGTGAGGAAGGGGGCTGGCAATCAGCCCCAGCATTTT.

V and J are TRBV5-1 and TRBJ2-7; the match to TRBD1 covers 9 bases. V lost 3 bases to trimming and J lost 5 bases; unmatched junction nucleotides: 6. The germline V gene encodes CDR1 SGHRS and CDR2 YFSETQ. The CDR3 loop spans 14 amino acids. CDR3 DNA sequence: TGCGCCAGCAGCTCCGGGACAGGGCATAACGAGCAGTACTTC. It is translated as CASSSGTGHNEQYF. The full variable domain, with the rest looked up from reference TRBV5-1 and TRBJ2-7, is KAGVTQTPRYLIKTRGQQVTLSCSPISGHRSVSWYQQTPGQGLQFLFEYFSETQRNKGNFPGRFSGRQFSNSRSEMNVSTLELGDSALYLCASSSGTGHNEQYFGPGTRLTVT.

The CDR3 nucleotides read TGTGCCGGAGGGGAAGGAGAGACCCAGTACTTC. Amino acid sequence: CAGGEGETQYF. J is TRBJ2-5 and V is TRBV10-3; possibly TRBD2 for D (6 bases). The length of the CDR3 is 11 residues. The V gene's germline CDR1 is ENHRY and CDR2 SYGVKD. Trimming took off 11 bases at V and 4 bases at J, with 11 bases between the two ends.

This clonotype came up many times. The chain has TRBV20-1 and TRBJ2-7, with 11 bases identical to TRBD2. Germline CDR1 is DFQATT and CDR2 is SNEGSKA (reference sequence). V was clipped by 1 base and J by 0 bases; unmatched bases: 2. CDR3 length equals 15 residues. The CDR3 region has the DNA TGCAGTGCTAGAGTCGGACTAGCGGGCTCCTACGAGCAGTACTTC. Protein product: CSARVGLAGSYEQYF.

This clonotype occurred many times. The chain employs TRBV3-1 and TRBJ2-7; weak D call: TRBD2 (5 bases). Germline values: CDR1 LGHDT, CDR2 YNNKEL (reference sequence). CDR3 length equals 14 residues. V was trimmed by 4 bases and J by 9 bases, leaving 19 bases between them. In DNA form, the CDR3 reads TGTGCCAGCAGCCCTTTGGGAGTATTCAAGGGGCAGTACTTC. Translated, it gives CASSPLGVFKGQYF.

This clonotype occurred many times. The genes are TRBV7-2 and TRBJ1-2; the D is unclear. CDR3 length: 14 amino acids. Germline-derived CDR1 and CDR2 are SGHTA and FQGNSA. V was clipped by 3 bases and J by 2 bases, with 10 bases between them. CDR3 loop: CASSFLTINYGYTF. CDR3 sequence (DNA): TGTGCCAGCAGCTTTTTGACAATCAACTATGGCTACACCTTC. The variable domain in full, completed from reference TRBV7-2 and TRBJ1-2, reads GAGVSQSPSNKVTEKGKDVELRCDPISGHTALYWYRQSLGQGLEFLIYFQGNSAPDKSGLPSDRFSAERTGGSVSTLTIQRTQQEDSAVYLCASSFLTINYGYTFGSGTRLTVV.

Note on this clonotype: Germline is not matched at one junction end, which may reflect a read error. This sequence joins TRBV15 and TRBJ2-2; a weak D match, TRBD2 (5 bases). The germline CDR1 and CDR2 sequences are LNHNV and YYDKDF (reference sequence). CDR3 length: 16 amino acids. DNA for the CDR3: TGTGCCACCAGCAGAGGGGTGACACGTTCCACCGGGGAGCTGCTTTTT. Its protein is CATSRGVTRSTGELLF.

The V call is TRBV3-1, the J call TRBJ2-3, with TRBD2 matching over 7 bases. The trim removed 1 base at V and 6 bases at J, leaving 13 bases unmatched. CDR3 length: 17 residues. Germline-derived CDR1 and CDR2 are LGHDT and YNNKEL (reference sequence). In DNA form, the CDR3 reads TGTGCCAGCAGCCAAGGAACACTAGCGCCCTGGATGGATACGCAGTATTTT. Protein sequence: CASSQGTLAPWMDTQYF.

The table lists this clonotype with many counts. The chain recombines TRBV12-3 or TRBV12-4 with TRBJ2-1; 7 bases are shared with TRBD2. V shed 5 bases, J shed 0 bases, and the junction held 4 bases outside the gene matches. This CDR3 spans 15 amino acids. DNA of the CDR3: TGTGCCAGCAGTGCTAGCGGAGGCTCCTACAATGAGCAGTTCTTC. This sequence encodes CASSASGGSYNEQFF.

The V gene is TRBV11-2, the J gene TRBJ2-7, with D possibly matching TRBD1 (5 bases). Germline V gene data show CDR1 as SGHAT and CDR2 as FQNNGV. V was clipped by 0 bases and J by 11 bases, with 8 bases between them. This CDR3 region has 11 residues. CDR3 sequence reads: CASSLDRAKYF. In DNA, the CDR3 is TGTGCCAGCAGCTTAGACAGGGCGAAGTACTTC.

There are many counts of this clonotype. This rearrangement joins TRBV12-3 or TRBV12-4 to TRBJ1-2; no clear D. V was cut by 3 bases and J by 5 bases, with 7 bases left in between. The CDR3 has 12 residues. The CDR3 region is CASSFPGYGYTF. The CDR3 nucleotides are TGTGCCAGCAGTTTTCCAGGATATGGCTACACCTTC.

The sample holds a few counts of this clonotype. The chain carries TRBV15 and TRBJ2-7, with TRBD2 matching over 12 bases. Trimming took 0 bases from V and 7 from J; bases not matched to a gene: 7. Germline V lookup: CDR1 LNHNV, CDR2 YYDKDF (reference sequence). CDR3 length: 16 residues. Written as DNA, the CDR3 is TGTGCCACCAGCAGAGATAGGACTAGCGGGGACTATGAGCAGTACTTC. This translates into CATSRDRTSGDYEQYF. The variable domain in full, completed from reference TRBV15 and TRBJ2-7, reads DAMVIQNPRYQVTQFGKPVTLSCSQTLNHNVMYWYQQKSSQAPKLLFHYYDKDFNNEADTPDNFQSRRPNTSFCFLDIRSPGLGDTAMYLCATSRDRTSGDYEQYFGPGTRLTVT.

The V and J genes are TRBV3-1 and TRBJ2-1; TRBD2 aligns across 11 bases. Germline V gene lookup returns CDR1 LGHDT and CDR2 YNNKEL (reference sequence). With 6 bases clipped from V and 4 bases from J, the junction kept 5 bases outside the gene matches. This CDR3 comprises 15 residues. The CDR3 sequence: CASRASGRTYNEQFF. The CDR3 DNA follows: TGTGCCAGCAGGGCTAGCGGGAGGACTTACAATGAGCAGTTCTTC.

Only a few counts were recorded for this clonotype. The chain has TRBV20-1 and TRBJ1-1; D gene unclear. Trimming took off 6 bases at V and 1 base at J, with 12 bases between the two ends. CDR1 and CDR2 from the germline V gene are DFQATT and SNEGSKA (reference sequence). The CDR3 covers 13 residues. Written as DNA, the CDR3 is TGCAGTGCGGGGAGGAGCGAGAACACTGAAGCTTTCTTT. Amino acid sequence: CSAGRSENTEAFF.

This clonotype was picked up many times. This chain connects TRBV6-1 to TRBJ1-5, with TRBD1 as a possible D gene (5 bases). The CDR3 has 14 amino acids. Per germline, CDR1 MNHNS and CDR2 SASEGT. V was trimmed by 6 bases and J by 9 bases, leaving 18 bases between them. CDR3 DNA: TGTGCCAGCAGCCCGGGGGGGGTTCGTGTGCCCCAGCATTTT. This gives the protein CASSPGGVRVPQHF.

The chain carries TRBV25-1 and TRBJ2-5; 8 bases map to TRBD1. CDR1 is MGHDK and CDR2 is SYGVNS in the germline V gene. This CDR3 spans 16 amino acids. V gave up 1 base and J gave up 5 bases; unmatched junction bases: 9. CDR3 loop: CASSEFTGGIWETQYF. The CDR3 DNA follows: TGTGCCAGCAGTGAATTTACAGGGGGTATCTGGGAGACCCAGTACTTC.

CDR3 protein: CSVEVDRAKTQYF. In DNA form, the CDR3 reads TGCAGCGTTGAAGTCGACAGGGCGAAGACCCAGTACTTC. V usage is TRBV29-1 and J usage is TRBJ2-5, with 7 bases that match TRBD1. CDR3 length: 13 residues. Germline CDR1 reads SQVTM; CDR2 reads ANQGSEA. The junction had 5 bases not matched to a gene; V was cut back by 1 base and J by 6 bases.

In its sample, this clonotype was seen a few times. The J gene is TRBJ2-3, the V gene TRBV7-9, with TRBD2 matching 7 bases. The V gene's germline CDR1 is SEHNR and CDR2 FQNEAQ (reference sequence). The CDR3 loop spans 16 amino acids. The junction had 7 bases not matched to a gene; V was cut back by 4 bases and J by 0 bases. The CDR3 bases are TGTGCCAGCAGCTCTGAGCGGGGCCTTAGCACAGATACGCAGTATTTT. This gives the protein CASSSERGLSTDTQYF.

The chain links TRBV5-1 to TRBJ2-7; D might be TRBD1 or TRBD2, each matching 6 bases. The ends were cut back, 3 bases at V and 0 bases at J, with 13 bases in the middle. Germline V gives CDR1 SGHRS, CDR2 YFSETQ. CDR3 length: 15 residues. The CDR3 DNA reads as TGCGCCAGCAGCTGGGACACCGGGAGCTCCTACGAGCAGTACTTC. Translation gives CASSWDTGSSYEQYF. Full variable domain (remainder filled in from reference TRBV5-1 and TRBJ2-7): KAGVTQTPRYLIKTRGQQVTLSCSPISGHRSVSWYQQTPGQGLQFLFEYFSETQRNKGNFPGRFSGRQFSNSRSEMNVSTLELGDSALYLCASSWDTGSSYEQYFGPGTRLTVT.